This entry describes one T cell receptor (beta chain). The antigen remains unidentified. Time point: persistent/refractory GD, antithyroid drugs over 5 years with positive TRAb. RNA extracted from PBMCs served as the sequencing template. CDR3 regions were amplified by Arm-PCR using iRepertoire HTBI primers to build TCR beta libraries. TCRdb analysed the multiplex PCR reads with MiXCR anew, one entry per CDR3 protein. The sample carries a few hundred thousand distinct CDR3 sequences, around 24% recorded once. This sample stems from a study of regulatory T cells in long-lasting Graves disease. Study-level results: Persistent disease was characterized by preferential usage of TRBV28, TRBJ1-2 and TRBJ2-5. Persistent patients shared more public clonotypes (2,741) than newly diagnosed patients (over 900). The researchers studied only peripheral blood, not thyroid tissue.

There are 12 residues in the CDR3. Germline loops: CDR1 SGHDT, CDR2 YYEEEE. V lost 5 bases, J lost 6 bases, and 9 bases lay in between. The material sequenced was peripheral blood mononuclear cells (PBMCs), taken when the disease was refractory, from a patient treated with antithyroid drugs. The V call is TRBV5-6, the J call TRBJ1-5; D gene unclear. This receptor was taken from a female donor with Graves disease. The CDR3 protein is CASRVGSQPQHF. The CDR3 DNA sequence: TGTGCCAGCAGGGTAGGGAGTCAGCCCCAGCATTTT.